Below, 14 T cell receptor beta chains from the same sample are listed, as sequenced in a study of blood T cell repertoires in COVID-19. Sequencing used immunoSEQ multiplex PCR; TCRdb keeps in-frame clones, though not all of them. Found here are about 74,000 clones, about 91% of them singletons; the top ten hold around 1.9%. Material for sequencing was peripheral blood. These receptors all come from an elderly woman with active or convalescent COVID-19.

This chain uses TRBV24-1 with TRBJ2-3; D is possibly TRBD1 (6 bases). The germline V gene encodes CDR1 KGHDR and CDR2 SFDVKD. The CDR3 is made up of 14 amino acids. The ends were cut back, 8 bases at V and 0 bases at J, with 11 bases in the middle. The CDR3 is CATKGQLSTDTQYF. CDR3 in DNA: TGTGCCACCAAAGGACAGCTTAGCACAGATACGCAGTATTTT.

This clone appeared a few times. The chain links TRBV7-2 to TRBJ1-1; D is uncertain. V lost 0 bases and J 5 bases, leaving 7 bases between the germline ends. Germline V gives CDR1 SGHTA, CDR2 FQGNSA. The CDR3 runs to 13 residues. The CDR3 coding sequence is TGTGCCAGCAGCTTAGCGCGGTTTACTGAAGCTTTCTTT. It encodes CASSLARFTEAFF.

This chain joins TRBV6-1 and TRBJ1-1; the D gene is possibly TRBD1 (5 bases). This CDR3 is 15 amino acids long. Germline V gene data show CDR1 as MNHNS and CDR2 as SASEGT. The ends were cut back, 1 base at V and 5 bases at J, with 14 bases in the middle. In DNA, the CDR3 is TGTGCCAGCAGTGAAGAGTCAGGGCGGAGTACTGAAGCTTTCTTT. Translating it yields CASSEESGRSTEAFF.

The chain uses TRBV7-9 and TRBJ2-7, with 9 bases that match TRBD1. Unmatched junction bases numbered 7, after V lost 1 base and J lost 0 bases. This CDR3 has 17 residues. CDR1 and CDR2 from the germline V gene are SEHNR and FQNEAQ (reference sequence). The CDR3 region has the DNA TGTGCCAGCAGCTTAGGTCTCGGACAGGGGAGCTCCTACGAGCAGTACTTC. This translates into CASSLGLGQGSSYEQYF.

The V call is TRBV2, the J call TRBJ1-2, with D unresolved. V lost 7 bases to trimming and J lost 4 bases, with 10 bases between them. CDR1 is SNHLY and CDR2 is FYNNEI in the germline V gene. CDR3 length: 12 amino acids. The CDR3 spells CASTERSYGYTF. DNA of the CDR3: TGTGCCAGCACCGAACGCAGCTATGGCTACACCTTC. Drawing the rest from reference TRBV2 and TRBJ1-2, the complete variable domain is EPEVTQTPSHQVTQMGQEVILRCVPISNHLYFYWYRQILGQKVEFLVSFYNNEISEKSEIFDDQFSVERPDGSNFTLKIRSTKLEDSAMYFCASTERSYGYTFGSGTRLTVV.

This chain uses TRBV5-4 with TRBJ2-3; a weak D match, TRBD2 (6 bases). CDR3 length equals 16 residues. Germline loops: CDR1 SGHNT, CDR2 YYREEE (reference sequence). Trimming took 0 bases from V and 7 from J, leaving 18 bases between them. CDR3 nucleotides: TGTGCCAGCAGCTTGGAGAGCGGAGCTAGCGAGAATACGCAGTATTTT. Its translation is CASSLESGASENTQYF.

The chain couples TRBV2 to TRBJ1-6, with D possibly matching TRBD1 (6 bases). The V gene lost 7 bases and the J gene lost 15 bases, with 25 bases spanning the gap. Germline V gene data show CDR1 as SNHLY and CDR2 as FYNNEI. CDR3 length: 15 amino acids. The CDR3 DNA reads TGTGCCAGCACCAACATGGGAGGGGGTAGCGAGGTCCTCCACTTT. It translates to CASTNMGGGSEVLHF.

The chain combines TRBV29-1 with TRBJ1-1; D call uncertain. The CDR3 runs to 13 residues. Deletions cut 4 bases from V and 5 bases from J, with 14 bases between. Looked up from germline, CDR1 is SQVTM and CDR2 is ANQGSEA. In DNA form, the CDR3 reads TGCAGCGTTGGTCGGGGAGTTGGGACTGAAGCTTTCTTT. This gives the protein CSVGRGVGTEAFF.

The V gene is TRBV10-3, the J gene TRBJ2-1, with 8 bases aligning to TRBD1. Germline loops: CDR1 ENHRY, CDR2 SYGVKD. Germline trimming cut 6 bases from V and 2 bases from J; bases unmatched to any gene: 3. The CDR3 consists of 14 residues. As DNA, the CDR3 is TGTGCCATCAGGGAACAGGGGGCCTACAATGAGCAGTTCTTC. This gives the protein CAIREQGAYNEQFF.

V and J are TRBV7-9 and TRBJ1-2; a weak D match, TRBD1 (5 bases). The CDR3 has 14 residues. Germline CDR1 reads SEHNR; CDR2 reads FQNEAQ (reference sequence). Trimming removed 7 bases from V and 8 bases from J, with 20 bases in between. Written as DNA, the CDR3 is TGTGCCAGCACCCCAGTGGGGGGAAGGGGAGGCTACACCTTC. The encoded protein is CASTPVGGRGGYTF.

V gene TRBV3-1 (or the pseudogene TRBV3-2) combines with J gene TRBJ2-5, with D perhaps TRBD2 (7 bases). This CDR3 contains 17 residues. V gave up 0 bases and J gave up 5 bases, with 19 bases separating them. The germline gives CDR1 LGHDT, CDR2 YNNKEL (reference sequence). CDR3 nucleotides: TGTGCCAGCAGCCAAGAGAGGGGACACCCCGGGGGGGAGACCCAGTACTTC. Amino acids: CASSQERGHPGGETQYF.

This chain connects TRBV18 to TRBJ2-7; D is perhaps TRBD2 (5 bases). Germline assignment: CDR1 KGHSH and CDR2 LQKENI. The CDR3 length is 16 residues. V was cut by 0 bases and J by 3 bases, with 15 bases left in between. CDR3 DNA: TGTGCCAGCTCACCACCCCCCGCCAGCGGCGGCTACGAGCAGTACTTC. It translates to CASSPPPASGGYEQYF.

This clone was seen more than once but under ten times. The chain links TRBV5-1 to TRBJ2-7, with 7 bases identical to TRBD1. The V gene end was trimmed by 0 bases and the J gene end by 3 bases; junction bases not matched to a gene: 3. The CDR3 length is 14 residues. Germline CDR1 SGHRS, CDR2 YFSETQ. The CDR3 loop reads CASSLGGGVYEQYF. DNA for the CDR3: TGCGCCAGCAGCTTGGGAGGGGGCGTCTACGAGCAGTACTTC.

The chain carries TRBV7-2 and TRBJ1-1, with no clear D. CDR1 is SGHTA, CDR2 FQGNSA, per germline. CDR3 length: 14 amino acids. V lost 5 bases and J lost 0, with 10 bases in between. Written as DNA, the CDR3 is TGTGCCAGCAGCACCCAGAGGTTGAACACTGAAGCTTTCTTT. It translates to CASSTQRLNTEAFF.